These 10 T cell receptor beta chains came from one sample sequenced in a study of OX40 agonist ivuxolimab in advanced cancers. Assay used: immunoSEQ multiplex PCR; TCRdb lists only in-frame clones, some missing. The sample shows around 100,000 clones, around 87% of them seen only once. Sample: CD4+ or CD8+ T cells sorted from blood, taken in a trial of the OX40 agonist ivuxolimab. The receptors derive from an adult with an advanced solid tumor such as melanoma, head and neck, liver or kidney cancer.

This clone showed up just once. The chain joins TRBV5-1 to TRBJ2-3; 7 bases are shared with TRBD2. Germline V gene lookup returns CDR1 SGHRS and CDR2 YFSETQ. This CDR3 comprises 14 residues. The ends lost 5 bases at V and 1 base at J; junction bases unmatched: 4. The CDR3 protein is CASSRAGGTDTQYF. In DNA, the CDR3 is TGCGCCAGCAGTCGGGCGGGAGGCACAGATACGCAGTATTTT.

This rearrangement joins TRBV28 to TRBJ1-1; D is possibly TRBD1 (5 bases). Germline-derived CDR1 and CDR2 are MDHEN and SYDVKM. Between the trimmed V and J ends, which lost 6 bases and 1 base, there was a span of 21 bases. This CDR3 is built from 17 residues. The CDR3 loop reads CASRTPLLRGRNTEAFF. CDR3 nucleotides: TGTGCCAGCAGGACCCCACTGTTAAGGGGTCGGAACACTGAAGCTTTCTTT.

Turning to this clone: One base away lies a much larger clone, so this may be a sequencing read error. This sequence joins TRBV30 and TRBJ1-2; D is perhaps TRBD1 (6 bases). This CDR3 spans 13 amino acids. Germline CDR1 and CDR2: GTSNPN and SVGIG (reference sequence). In DNA, the CDR3 is TGTGCCTGGAGGGACAGCCAAAACTATGGCTACATCTTC. It is translated as CAWRDSQNYGYIF.

The chain recombines TRBV21-1 with TRBJ2-5; whether TRBD1, the table's D call, matches the DNA was not checked. TRBV21-1 is classified as a pseudogene. The CDR3 extends over 20 amino acids. This CDR3 reads CASSLKRRDRERLAQETQYF. CDR3 nucleotide sequence: TGTGCCAGCAGCCTCAAACGCCGGGACAGGGAAAGGTTGGCACAAGAGACCCAGTACTTC.

This rearrangement joins TRBV5-1 to TRBJ2-2; the D gene is possibly TRBD1 (6 bases). Trimming took 7 bases from V and 10 from J, leaving 14 bases between them. This CDR3 has 12 residues. From germline, CDR1 is SGHRS and CDR2 YFSETQ. The DNA of the CDR3 is TGCGCCAGCGGGGGCCTTGCTGAGGAGCTGTTTTTT. This translates into CASGGLAEELFF.

The V gene is TRBV21-1, the J gene TRBJ2-5; the D call of TRBD2 is as the table states it, not checked on the DNA. TRBV21-1 constitutes a pseudogene. The CDR3 consists of 15 residues. CDR3 loop: CASSPAGRGQETQYF. CDR3 DNA: TGTGCCAGCAGCCCAGCGGGAAGGGGGCAAGAGACCCAGTACTTC.

This chain connects TRBV30 to TRBJ2-7, with TRBD1 matching 8 bases. The CDR3 is made up of 12 amino acids. Germline V gene sequence: CDR1 GTSNPN, CDR2 SVGIG (reference sequence). The CDR3 DNA follows: TGTGCTAGCACAGGGGGTCCCTACGAGCAGTACTTC. Translating it yields CASTGGPYEQYF.

The chain recombines TRBV28 with TRBJ2-1; D might be TRBD2 (6 bases). Germline lookup yields CDR1 MDHEN and CDR2 SYDVKM. This CDR3 region has 14 residues. Trimming stripped 6 bases from V and 1 base from J, with 10 bases between. The CDR3 loop reads CASSLSGSYNEQFF. The CDR3 DNA reads TGTGCCAGCAGCCTTAGCGGATCCTACAATGAGCAGTTCTTC.

The V and J genes are TRBV5-1 and TRBJ2-3; either TRBD1 or TRBD2 may supply D (5 bases each). V lost 4 bases and J lost 0, with 9 bases in between. This CDR3 region has 14 residues. Germline CDR1 reads SGHRS; CDR2 reads YFSETQ. CDR3 residues: CASSPGTSTDTQYF. The DNA for the CDR3 is TGCGCCAGCAGCCCCGGGACGAGCACAGATACGCAGTATTTT.

This clone occurred a few times. The chain recombines TRBV5-6 with TRBJ2-2; D possibly corresponds to TRBD2 (5 bases). This CDR3 contains 13 residues. Trimming cost V 2 bases and J 6 bases, with 8 bases left between them. Looked up from germline, CDR1 is SGHDT and CDR2 is YYEEEE. CDR3 amino acids: CASSFAGAGELFF. CDR3 DNA: TGTGCCAGCAGCTTTGCCGGGGCCGGGGAGCTGTTTTTT.